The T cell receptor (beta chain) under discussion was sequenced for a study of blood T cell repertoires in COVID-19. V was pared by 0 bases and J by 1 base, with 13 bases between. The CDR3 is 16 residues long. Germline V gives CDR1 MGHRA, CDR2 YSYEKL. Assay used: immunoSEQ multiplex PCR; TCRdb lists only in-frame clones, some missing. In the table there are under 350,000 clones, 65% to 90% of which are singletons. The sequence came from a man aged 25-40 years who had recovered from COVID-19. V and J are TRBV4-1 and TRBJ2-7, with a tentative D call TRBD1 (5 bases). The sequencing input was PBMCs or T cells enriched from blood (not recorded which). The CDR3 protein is CASSQDPRTQSYEQYF. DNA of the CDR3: TGCGCCAGCAGCCAAGATCCCCGGACACAATCCTACGAGCAGTACTTC.